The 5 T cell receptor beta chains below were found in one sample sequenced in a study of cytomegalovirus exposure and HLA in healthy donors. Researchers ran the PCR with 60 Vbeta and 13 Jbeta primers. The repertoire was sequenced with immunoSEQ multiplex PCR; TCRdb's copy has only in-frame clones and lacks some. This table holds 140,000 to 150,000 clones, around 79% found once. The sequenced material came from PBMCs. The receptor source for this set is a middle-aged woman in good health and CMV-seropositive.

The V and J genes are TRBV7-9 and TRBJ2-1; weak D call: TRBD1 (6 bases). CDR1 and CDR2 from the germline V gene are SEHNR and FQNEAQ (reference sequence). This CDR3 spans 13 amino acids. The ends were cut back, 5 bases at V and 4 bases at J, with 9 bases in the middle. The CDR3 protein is CASSPTGYNEQFF. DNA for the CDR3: TGTGCCAGCAGCCCGACAGGTTACAATGAGCAGTTCTTC.

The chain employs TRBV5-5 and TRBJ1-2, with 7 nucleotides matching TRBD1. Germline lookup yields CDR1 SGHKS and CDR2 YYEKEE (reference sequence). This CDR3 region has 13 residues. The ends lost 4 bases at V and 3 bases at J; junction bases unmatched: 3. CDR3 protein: CASSTRGDYGYTF. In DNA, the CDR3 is TGTGCCAGCAGCACCAGGGGGGACTATGGCTACACCTTC.

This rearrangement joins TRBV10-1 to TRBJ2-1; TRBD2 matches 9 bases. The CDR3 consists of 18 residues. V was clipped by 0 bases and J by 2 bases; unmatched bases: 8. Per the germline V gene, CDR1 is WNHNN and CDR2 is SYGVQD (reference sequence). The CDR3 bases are TGCGCCAGCAGTGAGTCTGGCGCGACTAGCGGACCCTACAATGAGCAGTTCTTC. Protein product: CASSESGATSGPYNEQFF.

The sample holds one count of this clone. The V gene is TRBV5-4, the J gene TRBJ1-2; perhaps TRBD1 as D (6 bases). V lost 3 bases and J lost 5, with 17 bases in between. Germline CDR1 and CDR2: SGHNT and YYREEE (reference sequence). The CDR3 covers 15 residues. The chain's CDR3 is CASSSGGGSGYGYTF. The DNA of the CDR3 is TGTGCCAGCAGCTCGGGCGGGGGCAGTGGGTATGGCTACACCTTC.

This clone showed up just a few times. CDR3 sequence reads: CASSFPNSIREQETQYF. The CDR3 nucleotides read TGCGCCAGCAGCTTCCCTAACTCGATCAGGGAACAAGAGACCCAGTACTTC. The V and J genes are TRBV5-1 and TRBJ2-5; D might be TRBD1 (5 bases). CDR1 is SGHRS, CDR2 YFSETQ, per germline. The V and J ends lost 2 bases and 2 bases respectively, with 19 bases between them. This CDR3 contains 17 residues. The complete variable domain, with remaining parts taken from reference TRBV5-1 and TRBJ2-5, reads KAGVTQTPRYLIKTRGQQVTLSCSPISGHRSVSWYQQTPGQGLQFLFEYFSETQRNKGNFPGRFSGRQFSNSRSEMNVSTLELGDSALYLCASSFPNSIREQETQYFGPGTRLLVL.